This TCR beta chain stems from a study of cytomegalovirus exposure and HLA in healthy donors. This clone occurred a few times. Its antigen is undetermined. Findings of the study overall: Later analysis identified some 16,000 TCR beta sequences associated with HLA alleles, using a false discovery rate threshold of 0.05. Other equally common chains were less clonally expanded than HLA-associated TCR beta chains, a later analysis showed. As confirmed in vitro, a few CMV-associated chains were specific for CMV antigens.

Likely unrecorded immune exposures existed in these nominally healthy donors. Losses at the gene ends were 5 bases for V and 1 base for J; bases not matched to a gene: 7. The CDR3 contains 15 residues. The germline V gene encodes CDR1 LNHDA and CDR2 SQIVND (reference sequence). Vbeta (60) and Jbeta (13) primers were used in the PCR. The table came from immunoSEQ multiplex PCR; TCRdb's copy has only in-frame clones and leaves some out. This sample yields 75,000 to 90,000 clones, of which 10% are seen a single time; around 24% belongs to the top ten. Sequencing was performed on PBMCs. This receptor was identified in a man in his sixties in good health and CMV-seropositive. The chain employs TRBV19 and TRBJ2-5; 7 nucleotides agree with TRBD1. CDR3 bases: TGTGCCAGTAGTGGAAACAGGGGATCCCAAGAGACCCAGTACTTC. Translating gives CASSGNRGSQETQYF.